One T cell receptor (beta chain) is described in this entry. As yet, its antigen is unknown. The data stem from a study of cytomegalovirus exposure and HLA in healthy donors. Overall study: There were nearly 120 million unique TCR beta sequences, drawn from 150 million to 200 million T cells, in an earlier analysis.

The study ran its PCR with 60 Vbeta and 13 Jbeta primers. The data were produced by immunoSEQ multiplex PCR, yet TCRdb's version contains in-frame clones alone and is incomplete. The sample consists of about 180,000 clones, over 60% of them appearing once. Germline CDR1 is MNHNS and CDR2 is SASEGT. This CDR3 contains 15 residues. Trimming at V came to 7 bases and at J to 6 bases, leaving 5 bases not matched to a gene. Study-level results: An assumption of roughly uniform sequencing depth across donors underlay the presence/absence analyses.

The J gene is TRBJ2-2, the V gene TRBV6-1; TRBD2 matches at 13 bases. Sequenced: PBMCs. The sequence derives from a man aged 35 to 55 in good health and CMV-seronegative. In nucleotides, the CDR3 is TGTGCCAGCACCCTACTAGCGGGGGGGCCCGGGGAGCTGTTTTTT. This encodes CASTLLAGGPGELFF.